These 22 T cell receptor beta chains were sequenced from one sample in a study of human T cells and chemical hapten exposure. TCRdb recomputed calls from the RACE reads with MiXCR, one row per CDR3 protein. The sample holds fewer than 60,000 distinct CDR3 sequences, around 9.3% seen once. As to time point: patch test 1, 2 weeks after DPC sensitization. The sample's treatment: therapeutic diphenylcyclopropenone sensitization with weekly scalp DPC. The sequencing here drew on whole blood, taken in connection with sensitization to the hapten diphenylcyclopropenone (DPC). These receptors all come from a woman aged 45-60 years with alopecia areata. Some clones in this sample may be carry-over from other donors' samples.

This clonotype was counted only a few times. The chain employs TRBV19 and TRBJ2-1, with D hard to call. Looked up from germline, CDR1 is LNHDA and CDR2 is SQIVND (reference sequence). V gave up 3 bases and J gave up 12 bases, with 12 bases separating them. The CDR3 sequence is 12 residues long. DNA of the CDR3: TGTGCCAGTAGTATCGCCGGCAGCACGCAGTTCTTC. It translates to CASSIAGSTQFF. Together with reference TRBV19 and TRBJ2-1, the CDR3 gives the full variable domain: DGGITQSPKYLFRKEGQNVTLSCEQNLNHDAMYWYRQDPGQGLRLIYYSQIVNDFQKGDIAEGYSVSREKKESFPLTVTSAQKNPTAFYLCASSIAGSTQFFGPGTRLTVL.

This clonotype was recorded at least ten times. This chain links TRBV18 with TRBJ1-2; 10 bases fit TRBD1. Trimming at V came to 6 bases and at J to 6 bases, leaving 7 bases not matched to a gene. This CDR3 is 14 amino acids long. Germline CDR1 reads KGHSH; CDR2 reads LQKENI. The DNA of the CDR3 is TGTGCCAGCTCGGACTGGACAGGGGGTAATGGCTACACCTTC. The encoded protein is CASSDWTGGNGYTF.

The V call is TRBV19, the J call TRBJ2-6, with 8 bases identical to TRBD1. The V segment lost 4 bases and the J segment 0 bases; nucleotides outside the gene matches: 2. Germline CDR1 LNHDA, CDR2 SQIVND (reference sequence). The CDR3 runs 16 residues. The CDR3 DNA reads TGTGCCAGTAGTAAGGGACAGGTCTCTGGGGCCAACGTCCTGACTTTC. As protein: CASSKGQVSGANVLTF.

This clonotype was seen at least ten times. V usage is TRBV20-1 and J usage is TRBJ1-2; no clear D gene. The CDR3 covers 13 residues. Germline V gene data show CDR1 as DFQATT and CDR2 as SNEGSKA (reference sequence). V was clipped by 3 bases and J by 7 bases, with 15 bases between them. CDR3 residues: CSASETHVTGYTF. Written as DNA, the CDR3 is TGCAGTGCTAGTGAGACCCACGTCACTGGCTACACCTTC.

This clonotype was found many times. This chain uses TRBV6-1 with TRBJ2-1; D uncertain. The CDR3 length is 13 residues. Trimming pared 5 bases from V and 3 bases from J, leaving 8 bases between. Germline lookup yields CDR1 MNHNS and CDR2 SASEGT. CDR3 coding DNA: TGTGCCAGCAGTTTACATGTCTACAATGAGCAGTTCTTC. It translates to CASSLHVYNEQFF.

This clonotype came up many times. J is TRBJ2-3 and V is TRBV12-3 or TRBV12-4; 7 positions match TRBD1. This CDR3 is built from 15 residues. V lost 3 bases and J lost 4; bases outside the gene matches: 7. This CDR3 is CASSFRGQGADTQYF. The DNA of the CDR3 is TGTGCCAGCAGTTTTCGGGGTCAGGGGGCAGATACGCAGTATTTT.

This clonotype came up many times. V is TRBV6-6 and J is TRBJ2-3, with 9 bases aligning to TRBD1. The CDR3 covers 15 residues. Looked up from germline, CDR1 is MNHNY and CDR2 is SVGAGI (reference sequence). V was clipped by 4 bases and J by 3 bases; unmatched bases: 5. The CDR3 is CASSFGQGKTDTQYF. The CDR3, as DNA: TGTGCCAGCAGTTTCGGACAGGGGAAAACAGATACGCAGTATTTT.

In this sample, this clonotype turned up many times. The V call is TRBV20-1, the J call TRBJ2-7; D is ambiguous. Germline assignment: CDR1 DFQATT and CDR2 SNEGSKA (reference sequence). This CDR3 has 12 amino acids. Trimming cost V 5 bases and J 5 bases, with 13 bases left between them. CDR3 sequence (DNA): TGCAGTGCTCCGTCCAGGATTGACGAGCAGTACTTC. Amino acid sequence: CSAPSRIDEQYF.

This clonotype was seen at least ten times. This chain uses TRBV10-3 with TRBJ2-2, with 13 nucleotides matching TRBD2. The CDR3 spans 17 residues. In germline, CDR1 is ENHRY, CDR2 SYGVKD. J gave up 4 bases and V 7 bases, and 9 bases lay outside the gene matches. CDR3 DNA sequence: TGTGCCATCACGGGACTAGCGGGATTTGGGTTCACCGGGGAGCTGTTTTTT. Amino acid sequence: CAITGLAGFGFTGELFF.

This clonotype was seen many times. The V call is TRBV18, the J call TRBJ2-4; the D call may be TRBD1 or TRBD2 (5 bases each). CDR1 is KGHSH and CDR2 is LQKENI in the germline V gene. Trimming stripped 7 bases from V and 0 bases from J, with 16 bases between. The CDR3 totals 16 residues. The CDR3 reads CASLRGQGLAKNIQYF. The DNA for the CDR3 is TGTGCCAGCTTACGAGGGCAGGGTCTAGCCAAAAACATTCAGTACTTC.

This rearrangement joins TRBV7-2 to TRBJ2-5; D gene uncertain. Germline V gene data show CDR1 as SGHTA and CDR2 as FQGNSA. V shed 5 bases and J shed 1 base, with 11 bases lying between them. The CDR3 runs to 14 residues. This CDR3 reads CASSPQLFQETQYF. For the CDR3, the DNA is TGTGCCAGCAGCCCCCAACTATTCCAAGAGACCCAGTACTTC.

J is TRBJ2-1 and V is TRBV10-3; 9 bases align to TRBD2. The CDR3 loop spans 15 amino acids. The V segment lost 4 bases and the J segment 6 bases; nucleotides outside the gene matches: 7. CDR1 is ENHRY, CDR2 SYGVKD, per germline. CDR3 sequence: CAISGSSGTTNEQFF. CDR3 nucleotides: TGTGCCATCAGTGGATCTAGCGGGACGACCAATGAGCAGTTCTTC.

There are many counts of this clonotype. The chain combines TRBV7-9 with TRBJ2-2; perhaps TRBD2 as D (5 bases). V lost 6 bases and J 3 bases, leaving 14 bases between the germline ends. Germline V gene data show CDR1 as SEHNR and CDR2 as FQNEAQ (reference sequence). The CDR3 runs 15 residues. CDR3 protein: CASSPDFRDTGELFF. CDR3 coding DNA: TGTGCCAGCAGTCCGGACTTTCGGGACACCGGGGAGCTGTTTTTT.

In its sample, this clonotype was seen a few times. V gene TRBV28 combines with J gene TRBJ2-7, with D uncertain. Per germline, CDR1 MDHEN and CDR2 SYDVKM. V was trimmed by 7 bases and J by 0 bases, leaving 4 bases between them. This CDR3 has 11 residues. This chain's CDR3 is CASTGSYEQYF. CDR3 DNA sequence: TGTGCCAGCACCGGCTCCTACGAGCAGTACTTC.

This clonotype was recorded at least ten times. The chain recombines TRBV7-6 with TRBJ2-5, with a tentative D call TRBD1 (5 bases). Trimming took off 1 base at V and 0 bases at J, with 9 bases between the two ends. CDR3 length: 15 residues. Germline assignment: CDR1 SGHVS and CDR2 FNYEAQ. The CDR3 DNA is TGTGCCAGCAGCTTAGGAAACAGGAACCAAGAGACCCAGTACTTC. Protein product: CASSLGNRNQETQYF.

This clonotype was counted at least ten times. The chain combines TRBV21-1 with TRBJ1-1. TRBV21-1 corresponds to a pseudogene. This CDR3 comprises 11 residues. The CDR3 DNA is TGTGCCAGCAAAACGAACACTGAAGCTTTCTTT. This gives the protein CASKTNTEAFF.

This clonotype appeared a few times. The genes are TRBV30 and TRBJ1-4; 10 bases agree with TRBD1. Germline assignment: CDR1 GTSNPN and CDR2 SVGIG (reference sequence). The CDR3 totals 14 residues. Trimming removed 5 bases from V and 4 bases from J; junction bases left unmatched: 4. The chain's CDR3 is CAWLDRGRNEKLFF. The CDR3 nucleotides read TGTGCCTGGCTAGACAGGGGGCGTAATGAAAAACTGTTTTTT.

This chain uses TRBV29-1 with TRBJ2-5; D is uncertain. CDR1 and CDR2 (germline): SQVTM, ANQGSEA. V gave up 5 bases and J gave up 2 bases, with 12 bases separating them. The CDR3 contains 13 residues. The CDR3 protein is CSVQLRLQETQYF. The CDR3 nucleotides are TGCAGCGTTCAATTGCGGTTACAAGAGACCCAGTACTTC. The whole variable domain, filled in from reference TRBV29-1 and TRBJ2-5, reads SAVISQKPSRDICQRGTSLTIQCQVDSQVTMMFWYRQQPGQSLTLIATANQGSEATYESGFVIDKFPISRPNLTFSTLTVSNMSPEDSSIYLCSVQLRLQETQYFGPGTRLLVL.

This clonotype has only a few counts. V usage is TRBV20-1 and J usage is TRBJ2-3; 7 bases agree with TRBD2. Per germline, CDR1 DFQATT and CDR2 SNEGSKA (reference sequence). V shed 1 base, J shed 2 bases, and the junction held 9 bases outside the gene matches. CDR3 length equals 16 residues. The CDR3 sequence: CSARVFGGSPTDTQYF. The CDR3 nucleotides read TGCAGTGCTAGAGTTTTCGGCGGGAGCCCCACAGATACGCAGTATTTT.

This clonotype was observed many times. V and J are TRBV27 and TRBJ1-3, with D uncertain. This CDR3 is 15 amino acids long. Germline V gene sequence: CDR1 MNHEY, CDR2 SMNVEV (reference sequence). Trimming left V 4 bases short and J 0 bases short, with 10 bases between. The CDR3 nucleotides are TGTGCCAGCAGTTCCGACGGAGGCTCTGGAAACACCATATATTTT. Residues: CASSSDGGSGNTIYF.

This clonotype was picked up many times. The chain links TRBV11-2 to TRBJ2-7, with 8 bases identical to TRBD1. After removal of 1 base from V and 4 bases from J, the junction contained 6 bases not matched to a gene. The CDR3 has 15 amino acids. CDR1 and CDR2 (germline): SGHAT, FQNNGV. The chain's CDR3 is CASSLGTGLTYEQYF. CDR3 in DNA: TGTGCCAGCAGCTTAGGGACAGGGCTCACGTACGAGCAGTACTTC.

This clonotype was seen only a few times. The gene calls are TRBV2 and TRBJ1-6; D unclear. Looked up from germline, CDR1 is SNHLY and CDR2 is FYNNEI. V was clipped by 7 bases and J by 8 bases, with 18 bases between them. The CDR3 contains 15 residues. CDR3 amino acids: CASTERTVDHSPLHF. The CDR3 region has the DNA TGTGCCAGCACCGAGCGGACCGTTGATCATTCACCCCTCCACTTT. The full variable domain, in which reference TRBV2 and TRBJ1-6 provide the parts outside the CDR3, is EPEVTQTPSHQVTQMGQEVILRCVPISNHLYFYWYRQILGQKVEFLVSFYNNEISEKSEIFDDQFSVERPDGSNFTLKIRSTKLEDSAMYFCASTERTVDHSPLHFGNGTRLTVT.